A selection of T cell receptor beta chains follows, all from one sample in a study of post-analysis software for immune sequencing data. TCRdb redid the calling of the PCR reads with MiXCR, one entry per CDR3 protein. The sample holds 740,000 or so distinct CDR3 sequences, around 50% seen once. The sample taken for sequencing was blood. These receptors were collected from a girl between 5 and 17 years old with multiple sclerosis. Both conserved end residues are part of each CDR3. The order of the fields is clone size, V gene, J gene, D gene, CDR3 DNA, CDR3 protein. The D gene is left open where the match is weak. The listing skips clone size in some rows; elsewhere it reads once, few, many or a size class.

>-|TRBV10-3|TRBJ2-5|-
TGTGCCATCAGTGCGGGGGTTTCACAAGAGACCCAGTACTTC
CAISAGVSQETQYF
>-|TRBV5-1|TRBJ2-7|-
TGCGCCAGCACCGACCCTTCTCTGGACTACGAGCAGTACTTC
CASTDPSLDYEQYF
>-|TRBV6-6|TRBJ1-5|TRBD1
TGTGCCAGCAGTTACCCTGCGACAGGGCATAGCAATCAGCCCCAGCATTTT
CASSYPATGHSNQPQHF
>-|TRBV11-2|TRBJ2-7|-
TGTGCCAGCAGCCTAACAGATTCATACTACGAGCAGTACTTC
CASSLTDSYYEQYF
>-|TRBV20-1|TRBJ1-1|-
TGCAGTGCTAGAGCTCCTCAACCGGCTGAAGCTTTCTTT
CSARAPQPAEAFF
>few|TRBV13|TRBJ2-1|-
TGTGCCAGCAGCCCCCGGGGGCTAGGCGATGAGCAGTTCTTC
CASSPRGLGDEQFF
>-|TRBV6-5|TRBJ1-1|TRBD1
TGTGCCAGCAGTTACACCGGGACAGGGATTGCTTTCTTT
CASSYTGTGIAFF
>few|TRBV4-1|TRBJ2-3|TRBD1
TGCGCCAGCAGCCAAGATCCCACGGGACAGGGGGCCTCAGATGCGCAGTATTTT
CASSQDPTGQGASDAQYF
>few|TRBV24-1|TRBJ2-1|-
TGTGCCACCAGTGACCGAGCTACAGGGAATGAGCAGTTCTTC
CATSDRATGNEQFF
>-|TRBV7-9|TRBJ1-1|-
TGTGCCAGCAGCCTCTTGTCGGGGAAAGAAGCTTTCTTT
CASSLLSGKEAFF
>few|TRBV20-1|TRBJ2-7|TRBD2
TGCAGTGCGGCACAAGGACTAGCGGGGGCTACCTACGAGCAGTACTTC
CSAAQGLAGATYEQYF
>-|TRBV18|TRBJ2-7|TRBD1
TGTGCCAGCTCAGTATCCGGGACAGGGAGAGGGATTTTCTACGAGCAGTACTTC
CASSVSGTGRGIFYEQYF
>-|TRBV29-1|TRBJ2-6|-
TGCAGCGTTGAAGGATACGGGGCCAACGTCCTGACTTTC
CSVEGYGANVLTF
>few|TRBV29-1|TRBJ1-2|-
TGCAGCGTTGTGCGTCAGGGAACTAACTATGGCTACACCTTC
CSVVRQGTNYGYTF
>few|TRBV29-1|TRBJ1-2|-
TGCAGCGTTGAACCGGCCCCCTATGGCTACACCTTC
CSVEPAPYGYTF
>-|TRBV29-1|TRBJ1-2|-
TGCGGCGTTGAGGGAGGGACCTATGGCTACACCTTC
CGVEGGTYGYTF
>few|TRBV7-2|TRBJ2-5|TRBD2
TGTGCCAGCAGCCCACGGGCTAGCGGAGAGACCCAGTACTTC
CASSPRASGETQYF